This T cell receptor (beta chain) was identified during a study of T cell changes during pregnancy in multiple sclerosis. Sequencing used immunoSEQ multiplex PCR; TCRdb keeps in-frame clones, though not all of them. This sample has fewer than 90,000 clones, with 93% found just once. Germline CDR1 reads SGHRS; CDR2 reads YFSETQ. This CDR3 comprises 16 residues. V shed 3 bases and J 4 bases; nucleotides not matched to a gene: 10. This specimen was peripheral blood, taken in the third trimester of pregnancy. The chain employs TRBV5-1 and TRBJ2-3; 8 bases match TRBD2. This TCR came from a female donor in good health, enrolled as a control in a pregnancy study. The CDR3 DNA reads as TGCGCCAGCAGCTCCTACTCGGGAGGGCCTTCAGATACGCAGTATTTT. Its translation is CASSSYSGGPSDTQYF.